This T cell receptor beta chain was recorded in a study of shared clonotypes between healthy human individuals. Study information: The cohort had a couple of women and a few men, ages 18 to 49. Per donor, three plates held CD4 naive cells, three held CD4 memory, two held CD8 naive and one held CD8 memory. Study results and caveats: Larger estimated richness was generally recorded for naive subsets relative to memory subsets.

Clones were read by immunoSEQ multiplex PCR, and TCRdb kept only the in-frame ones, dropping some. The sample consists of 1,400,000 or so clones, just under 99% of them appearing once. Details on this clone: Its antigen is unknown.

The CDR3 covers 18 residues. The V and J ends lost 2 bases and 7 bases, in that order; junction bases with no gene match: 9. Germline V gives CDR1 MDHEN, CDR2 SYDVKM. The sequence came from a young man in good health. The genes are TRBV28 and TRBJ2-1; 15 bases are shared with TRBD2. Sequenced sample: naive CD4+ T cells sorted from blood. Subset given: CD45RA+ positively selected. The CDR3 here is CASSLGTGLAGGPNEQFF. CDR3 sequence (DNA): TGTGCCAGCAGTTTAGGGACCGGACTAGCGGGAGGGCCGAATGAGCAGTTCTTC. The full variable domain, in which reference TRBV28 and TRBJ2-1 provide the parts outside the CDR3, is DVKVTQSSRYLVKRTGEKVFLECVQDMDHENMFWYRQDPGLGLRLIYFSYDVKMKEKGDIPEGYSVSREKKERFSLILESASTNQTSMYLCASSLGTGLAGGPNEQFFGPGTRLTVL.